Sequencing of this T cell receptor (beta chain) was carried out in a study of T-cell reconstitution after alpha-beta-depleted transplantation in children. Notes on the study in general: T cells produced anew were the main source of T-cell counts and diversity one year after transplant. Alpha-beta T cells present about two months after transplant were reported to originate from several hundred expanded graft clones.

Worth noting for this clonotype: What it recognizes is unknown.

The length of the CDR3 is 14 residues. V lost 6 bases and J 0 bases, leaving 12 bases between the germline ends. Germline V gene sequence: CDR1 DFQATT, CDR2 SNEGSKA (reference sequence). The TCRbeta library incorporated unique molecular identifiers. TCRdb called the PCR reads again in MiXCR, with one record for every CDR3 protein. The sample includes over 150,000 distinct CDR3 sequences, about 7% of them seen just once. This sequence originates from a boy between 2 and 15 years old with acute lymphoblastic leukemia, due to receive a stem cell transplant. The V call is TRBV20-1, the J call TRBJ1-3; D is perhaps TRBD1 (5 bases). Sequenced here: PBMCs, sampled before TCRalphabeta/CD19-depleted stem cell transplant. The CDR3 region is CSARQTLSGNTIYF. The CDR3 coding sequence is TGCAGTGCCCGACAGACTCTCTCTGGAAACACCATATATTTT.